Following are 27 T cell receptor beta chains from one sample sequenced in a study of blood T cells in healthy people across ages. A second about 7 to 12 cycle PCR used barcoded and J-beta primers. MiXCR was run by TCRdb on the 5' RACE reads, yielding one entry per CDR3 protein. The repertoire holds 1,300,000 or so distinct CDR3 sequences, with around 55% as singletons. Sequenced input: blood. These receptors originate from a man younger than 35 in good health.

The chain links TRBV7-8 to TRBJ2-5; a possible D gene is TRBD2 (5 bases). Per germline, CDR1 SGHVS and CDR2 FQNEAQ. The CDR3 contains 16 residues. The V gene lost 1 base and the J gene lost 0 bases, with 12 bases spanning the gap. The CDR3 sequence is CASSLGVGGYQETQYF. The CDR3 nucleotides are TGTGCCAGCAGCTTAGGGGTAGGCGGGTACCAAGAGACCCAGTACTTC. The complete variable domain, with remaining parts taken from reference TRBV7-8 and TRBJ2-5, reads GAGVSQSPRYKVAKRGQDVALRCDPISGHVSLFWYQQALGQGPEFLTYFQNEAQLDKSGLPSDRFFAERPEGSVSTLKIQRTQQEDSAVYLCASSLGVGGYQETQYFGPGTRLLVL.

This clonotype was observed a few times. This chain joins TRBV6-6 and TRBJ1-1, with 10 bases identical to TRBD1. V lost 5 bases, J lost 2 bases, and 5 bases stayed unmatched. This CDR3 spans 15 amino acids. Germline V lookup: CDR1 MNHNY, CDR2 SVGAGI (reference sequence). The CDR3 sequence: CASSEWDRGNTEAFF. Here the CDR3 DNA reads TGTGCCAGCAGTGAGTGGGACAGGGGAAACACTGAAGCTTTCTTT.

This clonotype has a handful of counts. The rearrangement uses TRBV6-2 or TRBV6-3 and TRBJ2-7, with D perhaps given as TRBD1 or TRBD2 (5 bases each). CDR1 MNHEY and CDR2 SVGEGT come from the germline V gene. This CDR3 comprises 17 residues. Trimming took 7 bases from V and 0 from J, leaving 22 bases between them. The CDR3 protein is CASTQRGAEPHSYEQYF. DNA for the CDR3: TGTGCCAGCACCCAGAGAGGGGCTGAACCTCACTCCTACGAGCAGTACTTC.

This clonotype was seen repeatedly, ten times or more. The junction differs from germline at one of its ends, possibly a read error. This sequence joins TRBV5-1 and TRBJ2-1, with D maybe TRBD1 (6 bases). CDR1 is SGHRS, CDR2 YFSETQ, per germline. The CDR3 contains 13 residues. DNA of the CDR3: TGTGCCAGCAGCCTGGACAGAAACAATGAGCAGTTCTTC. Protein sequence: CASSLDRNNEQFF. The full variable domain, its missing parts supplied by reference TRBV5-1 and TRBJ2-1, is KAGVTQTPRYLIKTRGQQVTLSCSPISGHRSVSWYQQTPGQGLQFLFEYFSETQRNKGNFPGRFSGRQFSNSRSEMNVSTLELGDSALYLCASSLDRNNEQFFGPGTRLTVL.

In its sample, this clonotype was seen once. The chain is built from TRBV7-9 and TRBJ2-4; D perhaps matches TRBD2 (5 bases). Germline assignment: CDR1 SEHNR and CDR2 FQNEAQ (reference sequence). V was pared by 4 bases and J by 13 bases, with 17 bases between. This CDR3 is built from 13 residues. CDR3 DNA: TGTGCCAGCAGCTCCGTCCCGCCTTGGGAGCAGTACTTC. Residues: CASSSVPPWEQYF.

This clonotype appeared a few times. The CDR3 nucleotides read TGCAGTGCGGCCGGGGGGACCTTTAAGTACGAGCAGTACTTC. Translated, it gives CSAAGGTFKYEQYF. The chain links TRBV20-1 to TRBJ2-7, with TRBD2 matching over 7 bases. Trimming removed 6 bases from V and 4 bases from J; junction bases left unmatched: 12. The CDR3 is 14 amino acids. Germline lookup yields CDR1 DFQATT and CDR2 SNEGSKA (reference sequence).

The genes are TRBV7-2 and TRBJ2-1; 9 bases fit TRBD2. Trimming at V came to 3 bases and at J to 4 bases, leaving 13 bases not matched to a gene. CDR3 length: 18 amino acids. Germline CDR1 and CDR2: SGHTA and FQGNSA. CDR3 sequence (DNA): TGTGCCAGCAGCTTGATCCTTAGCGGGGGCCTCTCTTACAATGAGCAGTTCTTC. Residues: CASSLILSGGLSYNEQFF.

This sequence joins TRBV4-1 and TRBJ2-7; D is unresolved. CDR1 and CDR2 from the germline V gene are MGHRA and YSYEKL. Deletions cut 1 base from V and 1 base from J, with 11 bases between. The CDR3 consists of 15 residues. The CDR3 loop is CASSQGIGISYEQYF. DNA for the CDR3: TGCGCCAGCAGCCAAGGGATAGGGATTTCCTACGAGCAGTACTTC.

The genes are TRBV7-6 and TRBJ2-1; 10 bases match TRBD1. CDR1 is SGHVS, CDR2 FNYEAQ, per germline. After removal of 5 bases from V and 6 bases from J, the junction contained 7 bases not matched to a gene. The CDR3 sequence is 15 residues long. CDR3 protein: CASSKDRGGVNEQFF. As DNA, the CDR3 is TGTGCCAGCAGCAAGGACAGGGGGGGTGTCAATGAGCAGTTCTTC.

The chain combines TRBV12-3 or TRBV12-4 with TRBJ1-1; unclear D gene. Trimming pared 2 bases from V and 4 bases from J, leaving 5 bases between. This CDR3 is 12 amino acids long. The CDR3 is CASSLKITEAFF. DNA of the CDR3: TGTGCCAGCAGTTTAAAGATCACTGAAGCTTTCTTT.

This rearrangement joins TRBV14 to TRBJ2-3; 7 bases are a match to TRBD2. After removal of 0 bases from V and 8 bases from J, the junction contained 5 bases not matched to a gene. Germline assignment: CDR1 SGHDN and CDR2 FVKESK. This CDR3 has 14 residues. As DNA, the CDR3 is TGTGCCAGCAGCCAAGACCGGACGGGGGGTACGCAGTATTTT. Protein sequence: CASSQDRTGGTQYF.

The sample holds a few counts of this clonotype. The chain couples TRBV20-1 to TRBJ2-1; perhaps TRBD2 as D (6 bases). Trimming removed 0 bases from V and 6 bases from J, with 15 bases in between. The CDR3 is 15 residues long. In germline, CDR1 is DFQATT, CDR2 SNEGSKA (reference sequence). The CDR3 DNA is TGCAGTGCTAGAGATTGGGGTACTAGCAGCAATGAGCAGTTCTTC. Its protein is CSARDWGTSSNEQFF.

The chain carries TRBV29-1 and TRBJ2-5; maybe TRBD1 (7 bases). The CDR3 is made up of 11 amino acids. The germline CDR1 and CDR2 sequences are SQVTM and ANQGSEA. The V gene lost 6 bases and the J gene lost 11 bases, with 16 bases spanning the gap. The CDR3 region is CSVPRGATQYF. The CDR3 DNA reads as TGCAGCGTGCCCAGGGGGGCGACGCAGTACTTC.

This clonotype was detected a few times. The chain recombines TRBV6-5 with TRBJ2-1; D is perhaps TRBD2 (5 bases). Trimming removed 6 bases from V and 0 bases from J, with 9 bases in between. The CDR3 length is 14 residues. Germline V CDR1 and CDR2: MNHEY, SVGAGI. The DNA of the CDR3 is TGTGCCAGCAGGGACTTAACCTCCTACAATGAGCAGTTCTTC. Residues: CASRDLTSYNEQFF.

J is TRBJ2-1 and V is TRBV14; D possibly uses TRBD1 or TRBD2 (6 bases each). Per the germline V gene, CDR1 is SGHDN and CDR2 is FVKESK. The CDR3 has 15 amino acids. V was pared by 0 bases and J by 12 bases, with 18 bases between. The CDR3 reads CASSQDSNRRGTQFF. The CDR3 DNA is TGTGCCAGCAGCCAAGATAGCAATCGGAGGGGGACGCAGTTCTTC.

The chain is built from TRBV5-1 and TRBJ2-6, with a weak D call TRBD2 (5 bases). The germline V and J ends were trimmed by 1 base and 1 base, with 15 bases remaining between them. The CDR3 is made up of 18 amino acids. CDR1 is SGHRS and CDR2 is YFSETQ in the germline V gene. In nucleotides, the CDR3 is TGCGCCAGCAGCTTGCCCCGCGGGTTTGGATCTGGGGCCAACGTCCTGACTTTC. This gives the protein CASSLPRGFGSGANVLTF.

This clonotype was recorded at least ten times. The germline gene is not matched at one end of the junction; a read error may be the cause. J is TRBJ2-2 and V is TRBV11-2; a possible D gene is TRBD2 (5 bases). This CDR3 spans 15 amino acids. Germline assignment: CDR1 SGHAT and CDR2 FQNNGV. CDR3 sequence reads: CASRLATGNTGELFF. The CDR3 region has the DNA TGTGCCAGCAGATTAGCGACGGGGAACACCGGGGAGCTGTTTTTT.

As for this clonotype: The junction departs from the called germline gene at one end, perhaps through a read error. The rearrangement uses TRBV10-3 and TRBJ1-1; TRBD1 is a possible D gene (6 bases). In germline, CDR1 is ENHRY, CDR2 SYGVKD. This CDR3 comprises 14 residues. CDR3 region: CAARHAGENTQAFF. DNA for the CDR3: TGTGCCGCCCGTCATGCAGGGGAAAACACTCAAGCTTTCTTT.

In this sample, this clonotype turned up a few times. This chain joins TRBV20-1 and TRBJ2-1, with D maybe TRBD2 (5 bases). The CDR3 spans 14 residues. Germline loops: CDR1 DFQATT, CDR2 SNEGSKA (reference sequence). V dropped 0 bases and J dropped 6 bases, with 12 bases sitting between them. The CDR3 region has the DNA TGCAGTGCTAGAGATCTTCGGGGAGTCAATGAGCAGTTCTTC. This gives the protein CSARDLRGVNEQFF.

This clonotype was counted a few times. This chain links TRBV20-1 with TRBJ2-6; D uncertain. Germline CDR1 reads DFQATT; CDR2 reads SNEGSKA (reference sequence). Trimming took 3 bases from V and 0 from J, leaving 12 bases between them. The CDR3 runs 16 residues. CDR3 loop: CSASLAVISGANVLTF. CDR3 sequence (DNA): TGCAGTGCTAGTCTCGCCGTGATCTCTGGGGCCAACGTCCTGACTTTC.

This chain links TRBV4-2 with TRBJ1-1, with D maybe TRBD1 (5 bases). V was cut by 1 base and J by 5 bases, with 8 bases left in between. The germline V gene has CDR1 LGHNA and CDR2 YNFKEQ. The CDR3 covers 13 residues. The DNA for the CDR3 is TGTGCCAGCAGCCAAGTGGGACGGACTGAAGCTTTCTTT. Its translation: CASSQVGRTEAFF.

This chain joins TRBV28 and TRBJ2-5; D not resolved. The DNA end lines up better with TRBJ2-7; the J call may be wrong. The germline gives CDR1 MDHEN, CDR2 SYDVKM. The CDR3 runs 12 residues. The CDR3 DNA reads TGTGCCAGCAGTCAATTCACCTACGAGCAGTACTTC. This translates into CASSQFTYEQYF.

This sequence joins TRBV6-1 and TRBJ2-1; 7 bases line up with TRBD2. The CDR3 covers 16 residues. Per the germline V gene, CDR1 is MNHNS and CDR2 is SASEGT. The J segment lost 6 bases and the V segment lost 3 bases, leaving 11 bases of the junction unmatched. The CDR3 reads CASSDDRGSGGNEQFF. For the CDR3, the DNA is TGTGCCAGCAGTGATGATCGGGGTTCGGGGGGCAATGAGCAGTTCTTC.

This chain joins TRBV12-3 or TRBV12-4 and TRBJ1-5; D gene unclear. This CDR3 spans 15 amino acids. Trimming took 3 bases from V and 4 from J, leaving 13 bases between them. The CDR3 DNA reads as TGTGCCAGCAGTTTGAGCACAGCAAGTAATCAGCCCCAGCATTTT. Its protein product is CASSLSTASNQPQHF.

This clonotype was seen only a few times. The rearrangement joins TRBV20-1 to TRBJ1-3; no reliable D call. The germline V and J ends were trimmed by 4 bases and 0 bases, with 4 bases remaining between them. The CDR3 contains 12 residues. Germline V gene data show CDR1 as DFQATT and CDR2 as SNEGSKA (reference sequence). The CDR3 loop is CSAKVSGNTIYF. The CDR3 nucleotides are TGCAGTGCTAAAGTCTCTGGAAACACCATATATTTT.

DNA for the CDR3: TGCGCCAGCAGTGATTTCGGACAGGGTACCCACGAGCAGTACTTC. Residues: CASSDFGQGTHEQYF. The chain employs TRBV10-2 and TRBJ2-7, with 8 bases aligning to TRBD1. Germline-derived CDR1 and CDR2 are WSHSY and SAAADI. The CDR3 loop spans 15 amino acids. The J segment lost 5 bases and the V segment lost 3 bases, leaving 9 bases of the junction unmatched.

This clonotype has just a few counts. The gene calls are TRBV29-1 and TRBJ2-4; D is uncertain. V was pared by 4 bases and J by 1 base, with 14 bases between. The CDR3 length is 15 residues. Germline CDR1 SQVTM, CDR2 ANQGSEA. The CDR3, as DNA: TGCAGCGTTGTTGGGGTCCTTACGGCCAAAAACATTCAGTACTTC. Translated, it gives CSVVGVLTAKNIQYF.